These 17 T cell receptor beta chains originate from one sample sequenced in a study of blood T cell repertoires in COVID-19. Measured with immunoSEQ multiplex PCR; TCRdb has only the in-frame clones, and not every one. Of more than 200,000 clones listed, approximately 81% are singletons. The sample was peripheral blood. The receptor set was obtained from a woman of 80 years or more with COVID-19, enrolled during active disease.

The rearrangement joins TRBV6-4 to TRBJ1-3, with D possibly being TRBD1 (5 bases). The CDR3 has 15 residues. V lost 11 bases and J 4 bases, leaving 21 bases between the germline ends. CDR1 is MRHNA, CDR2 SNTAGT, per germline. The CDR3 sequence: CAGGTCSYWGNTIYF. DNA of the CDR3: TGTGCCGGGGGGACGTGTAGCTACTGGGGAAACACCATATATTTT.

The chain links TRBV6-6 to TRBJ1-2; D is undetermined. Germline values: CDR1 MNHNY, CDR2 SVGAGI (reference sequence). The length of the CDR3 is 12 residues. Trimming cost V 8 bases and J 1 base, with 8 bases left between them. The CDR3 sequence: CASLRVNYGYTF. The CDR3, as DNA: TGTGCCAGCCTGAGGGTTAACTATGGCTACACCTTC.

This clone was observed a single time. The chain joins TRBV28 to TRBJ1-1; 7 bases map to TRBD1. Germline trimming cut 7 bases from V and 0 bases from J; bases unmatched to any gene: 5. The CDR3 spans 14 residues. In germline, CDR1 is MDHEN, CDR2 SYDVKM. CDR3 nucleotides: TGTGCCAGCAAATTCGGGACAGTGAACACTGAAGCTTTCTTT. This gives the protein CASKFGTVNTEAFF.

The chain couples TRBV7-7 to TRBJ1-1; the match to TRBD1 covers 9 bases. Per the germline V gene, CDR1 is SSHAT and CDR2 is FNYEAQ (reference sequence). V was clipped by 5 bases and J by 5 bases; unmatched bases: 3. This CDR3 has 13 residues. The CDR3 bases are TGTGCCAGCAGCGCCGACAGGGGGACTGAAGCTTTCTTT. Its translation: CASSADRGTEAFF.

The chain links TRBV4-1 to TRBJ1-3, with D possibly being TRBD1 (5 bases). The V end was cut by 0 bases, the J end by 0 bases, with 9 bases between. The germline V gene encodes CDR1 MGHRA and CDR2 YSYEKL. There are 16 residues in the CDR3. This CDR3 reads CASSQDDSVSGNTIYF. CDR3 in DNA: TGCGCCAGCAGCCAAGACGACAGTGTCTCTGGAAACACCATATATTTT.

V is TRBV5-4 and J is TRBJ2-7, with TRBD1 identical over 8 bases. V shed 4 bases and J 2 bases; nucleotides not matched to a gene: 5. The CDR3 loop spans 14 amino acids. Germline-derived CDR1 and CDR2 are SGHNT and YYREEE (reference sequence). Here the CDR3 reads CASSKETGAYEQYF. CDR3 sequence (DNA): TGTGCCAGCAGCAAAGAGACAGGGGCCTACGAGCAGTACTTC. The variable domain in full, completed from reference TRBV5-4 and TRBJ2-7, reads ETGVTQSPTHLIKTRGQQVTLRCSSQSGHNTVSWYQQALGQGPQFIFQYYREEENGRGNFPPRFSGLQFPNYSSELNVNALELDDSALYLCASSKETGAYEQYFGPGTRLTVT.

V usage is TRBV5-4 and J usage is TRBJ2-6; perhaps TRBD2 as D (6 bases). This CDR3 is 17 amino acids long. V lost 0 bases to trimming and J lost 3 bases, with 13 bases between them. Germline V gives CDR1 SGHNT, CDR2 YYREEE (reference sequence). CDR3: CASSLATGDFGANVLTF. The CDR3 nucleotides are TGTGCCAGCAGCTTGGCTACCGGGGACTTTGGGGCCAACGTCCTGACTTTC.

This clone was found once. The J gene is TRBJ2-2, the V gene TRBV4-2; D is unresolved. CDR1 is LGHNA and CDR2 is YNFKEQ in the germline V gene. Deletions cut 0 bases from V and 6 bases from J, with 11 bases between. CDR3 length: 15 amino acids. The CDR3 DNA sequence: TGTGCCAGCAGCCAAGAAAACGTGGGCTCCGGGGAGCTGTTTTTT. Protein sequence: CASSQENVGSGELFF.

DNA of the CDR3: TGTGCCAGCTCACCACAAACGGGGGAGGCCGGGGAGCTGTTTTTT. Encoded protein: CASSPQTGEAGELFF. J is TRBJ2-2 and V is TRBV18, with a possible D match to TRBD2 (6 bases). This CDR3 has 15 amino acids. The germline CDR1 and CDR2 sequences are KGHSH and LQKENI. V was clipped by 1 base and J by 6 bases, with 12 bases between them. Variable domain in full (rest from reference TRBV18 and TRBJ2-2): NAGVMQNPRHLVRRRGQEARLRCSPMKGHSHVYWYRQLPEEGLKFMVYLQKENIIDESGMPKERFSAEFPKEGPSILRIQQVVRGDSAAYFCASSPQTGEAGELFFGEGSRLTVL.

Written as DNA, the CDR3 is TGCGCCAGCAGCCAAGATGGCGGGAGCACTGAAGCTTTCTTT. Translating gives CASSQDGGSTEAFF. V and J are TRBV4-3 and TRBJ1-1; unclear D gene. V was trimmed by 0 bases and J by 4 bases, leaving 9 bases between them. The CDR3 loop spans 14 amino acids. Germline V CDR1 and CDR2: LGHNA, YSLEER.

CDR3 coding DNA: TGTGCCAGCAGCGTAGGGATCGGGGGTAACACCGGGGAGCTGTTTTTT. Translated, it gives CASSVGIGGNTGELFF. The chain joins TRBV9 to TRBJ2-2; D is perhaps TRBD2 (6 bases). The length of the CDR3 is 16 residues. Germline V gene sequence: CDR1 SGDLS, CDR2 YYNGEE. The germline V and J ends were trimmed by 0 bases and 2 bases, with 11 bases remaining between them.

The gene calls are TRBV5-1 and TRBJ2-1, with D possibly TRBD2 on 6 matching bases. Germline values: CDR1 SGHRS, CDR2 YFSETQ. V lost 2 bases to trimming and J lost 0 bases, with 12 bases between them. The CDR3 is made up of 16 amino acids. CDR3 amino acids: CASSFGGTISYNEQFF. Here the CDR3 DNA reads TGCGCCAGCAGCTTTGGGGGGACCATCTCCTACAATGAGCAGTTCTTC.

V is TRBV5-1 and J is TRBJ2-5; D might be TRBD2 (5 bases). From germline, CDR1 is SGHRS and CDR2 YFSETQ. Trimming took 2 bases from V and 4 from J, leaving 6 bases between them. This CDR3 is built from 12 residues. CDR3 amino acids: CASSFRGETQYF. In DNA, the CDR3 is TGCGCCAGCAGCTTTCGGGGAGAGACCCAGTACTTC.

This clone appeared once. The chain recombines TRBV6-5 with TRBJ1-2, with D possibly TRBD1 on 6 matching bases. V was cut by 6 bases and J by 2 bases, with 16 bases left in between. The CDR3 sequence is 15 residues long. Germline CDR1 and CDR2: MNHEY and SVGAGI. The CDR3 sequence: CASSRGGAGNYGYTF. The CDR3 nucleotides read TGTGCCAGCAGCCGAGGGGGGGCGGGGAACTATGGCTACACCTTC.

With respect to this clone: Sequence at one end of the junction differs from germline and may be a read error. This specimen includes other DNA sequences encoding the same CDR3. The chain couples TRBV11-2 to TRBJ1-1; no clear D gene. The V gene's germline CDR1 is SGHAT and CDR2 FQNNGV. The length of the CDR3 is 14 residues. CDR3 sequence reads: CASSLVRERTEAFF. The CDR3, as DNA: TGTGCCAGCAGCTTAGTCCGAGAACGAACTGAAGCCTTCTTT.

CDR3 protein: CASSPQEGYGYTF. CDR3 DNA: TGTGCCAGCAGCCCCCAGGAGGGATATGGCTACACCTTC. The rearrangement joins TRBV7-8 to TRBJ1-2; D call uncertain. V was shortened by 5 bases and J by 5 bases, with 12 bases between the two germline ends. The CDR3 extends over 13 amino acids. Germline CDR1 is SGHVS and CDR2 is FQNEAQ.

J is TRBJ1-2 and V is TRBV12-3 or TRBV12-4; D call uncertain. V dropped 3 bases and J dropped 4 bases, with 6 bases sitting between them. The CDR3 has 12 residues. The CDR3 coding sequence is TGTGCCAGCAGTTTGGGAGCCTATGGCTACACCTTC. Encoded protein: CASSLGAYGYTF.